What follows describes a single T cell receptor beta chain. The sample originates from a study of blood T cell repertoires in COVID-19. Repertoires were generated with immunoSEQ multiplex PCR, while TCRdb's copy carries only in-frame clones and drops some. The top ten hold around 4.8% of the sample, which has over 200,000 clones, 70% to 90% seen once. V lost 6 bases and J 0 bases, leaving 15 bases between the germline ends. This CDR3 is 16 amino acids long. Germline V gene sequence: CDR1 MNHEY, CDR2 SMNVEV (reference sequence). The clonotype comes from a woman in her 40s with acute or convalescent COVID-19. Sequenced: peripheral blood. J is TRBJ2-4 and V is TRBV27, with D perhaps TRBD1 (6 bases). The CDR3 loop is CASRERDNQAKNIQYF. CDR3 sequence (DNA): TGTGCCAGCAGGGAGAGGGACAATCAAGCCAAAAACATTCAGTACTTC.